A single sample gave rise to the 10 T cell receptor beta chains below, sequenced in a study of stem cell transplantation in POMP-related autoinflammatory disease. The protocol was immunoSEQ multiplex PCR, while the TCRdb copy is restricted to in-frame clones and leaves out a portion. The sample holds about 68,000 clones; more than 75% are singletons and the top ten take 0.5% to 0.75%. The sequencing here drew on CD4+ T cells from PBMCs, taken after stem cell transplantation. The origin of the receptors is a human patient with POMP-related autoinflammation and immune dysregulation (PRAID). Some T cells may trace back to the graft donor.

This clone has only a few counts. The chain employs TRBV29-1 and TRBJ2-7; the match to TRBD1 covers 7 bases. Germline CDR1 reads SQVTM; CDR2 reads ANQGSEA. V dropped 5 bases and J dropped 2; count of bases not matched to a gene: 9. There are 14 residues in the CDR3. CDR3 bases: TGCAGCGTTCGACAGGGTGATAATACCTACGAGCAGTACTTC. Its translation: CSVRQGDNTYEQYF.

The gene calls are TRBV3-1 (or the pseudogene TRBV3-2) and TRBJ2-7, with 9 bases matching TRBD2. CDR1 LGHDT and CDR2 YNNKEL come from the germline V gene (reference sequence). This CDR3 contains 15 residues. V gave up 7 bases and J gave up 2 bases; unmatched junction bases: 9. The CDR3 sequence is CASTPRSGGTYEQYF. DNA for the CDR3: TGTGCCAGCACCCCTCGTAGCGGGGGCACCTACGAGCAGTACTTC.

The genes are TRBV10-3 and TRBJ2-3, with D perhaps matching TRBD2 (5 bases). Trimming shortened V by 2 bases and J by 2 bases, and 8 bases separated the two germline ends. Germline V CDR1 and CDR2: ENHRY, SYGVKD. The CDR3 is 14 residues long. The CDR3 DNA follows: TGTGCCATCAGTGAGGGACTGTTCACAGATACGCAGTATTTT. The encoded protein is CAISEGLFTDTQYF.

The V gene is TRBV6-1, the J gene TRBJ1-1; D gene uncertain. V was cut by 3 bases and J by 2 bases, with 13 bases left in between. Germline V gene sequence: CDR1 MNHNS, CDR2 SASEGT. There are 15 residues in the CDR3. The CDR3 loop reads CASSDAIGSNTEAFF. The CDR3 DNA reads TGTGCCAGCAGTGACGCCATCGGATCTAACACTGAAGCTTTCTTT.

The rearrangement joins TRBV15 to TRBJ2-4; D is ambiguous. Germline loops: CDR1 LNHNV, CDR2 YYDKDF (reference sequence). CDR3 length equals 15 residues. V was clipped by 3 bases and J by 7 bases, with 16 bases between them. The CDR3 DNA sequence: TGTGCCACCAGCAGTCTAACGGGCCGTGGCAACATTCAGTACTTC. Translated, it gives CATSSLTGRGNIQYF. Full variable domain (remainder filled in from reference TRBV15 and TRBJ2-4): DAMVIQNPRYQVTQFGKPVTLSCSQTLNHNVMYWYQQKSSQAPKLLFHYYDKDFNNEADTPDNFQSRRPNTSFCFLDIRSPGLGDTAMYLCATSSLTGRGNIQYFGAGTRLSVL.

This clone occurred once. The gene calls are TRBV9 and TRBJ2-1; D might be TRBD1 (6 bases). Germline CDR1 reads SGDLS; CDR2 reads YYNGEE. The CDR3 totals 15 residues. Trimming removed 4 bases at V and 2 bases at J, with 13 bases between. The DNA for the CDR3 is TGTGCCAGCAGCCCGGGACAAGGCACCTACAATGAGCAGTTCTTC. Translated: CASSPGQGTYNEQFF.

There are a few counts of this clone. The chain links TRBV19 to TRBJ1-3, with a tentative D call TRBD1 (5 bases). Germline lookup yields CDR1 LNHDA and CDR2 SQIVND (reference sequence). V was trimmed by 6 bases and J by 0 bases, leaving 9 bases between them. The CDR3 sequence is 14 residues long. The CDR3 region has the DNA TGTGCCAGTAGCATGGGGCACTCTGGAAACACCATATATTTT. Amino acid sequence: CASSMGHSGNTIYF.

This clone has more than one count but fewer than ten. The V and J genes are TRBV2 and TRBJ2-2, with 10 bases that match TRBD1. The germline V gene has CDR1 SNHLY and CDR2 FYNNEI. The trim removed 11 bases at V and 5 bases at J, leaving 2 bases unmatched. This CDR3 spans 12 amino acids. This CDR3 is CAGDRGTGELFF. CDR3 bases: TGTGCCGGGGACAGGGGAACCGGGGAGCTGTTTTTT. Combining the CDR3 with reference TRBV2 and TRBJ2-2 gives the whole variable domain EPEVTQTPSHQVTQMGQEVILRCVPISNHLYFYWYRQILGQKVEFLVSFYNNEISEKSEIFDDQFSVERPDGSNFTLKIRSTKLEDSAMYFCAGDRGTGELFFGEGSRLTVL.

This sequence joins TRBV7-9 and TRBJ2-1; 7 nucleotides align to TRBD2. CDR1 is SEHNR, CDR2 FQNEAQ, per germline (reference sequence). There are 16 residues in the CDR3. V lost 5 bases to trimming and J lost 3 bases; unmatched junction nucleotides: 10. CDR3 in DNA: TGTGCCAGCAGCCGCGGACTAGTTCAGAGCTACAATGAGCAGTTCTTC. Translating it yields CASSRGLVQSYNEQFF.

The chain combines TRBV29-1 with TRBJ1-5; no reliable D call. The CDR3 is 15 amino acids. Trimming stripped 6 bases from V and 0 bases from J, with 15 bases between. Per the germline V gene, CDR1 is SQVTM and CDR2 is ANQGSEA. The CDR3 DNA follows: TGCAGCGTCGCCCCGGGAGGTGGTAGCAATCAGCCCCAGCATTTT. It encodes CSVAPGGGSNQPQHF.